The rows below give T cell receptor beta chains drawn from one sample of a study of post-analysis software for immune sequencing data. From the PCR reads, TCRdb called clonotypes with MiXCR, one entry per CDR3 protein. The table lists 650,000 to 850,000 distinct CDR3 sequences, 40% to 55% of them singletons. The sample comprised blood. Receptor source: a girl aged 5-17 years with multiple sclerosis. Each CDR3 is given with its conserved first and last residue. The D gene is left open where the match is weak. Only some rows state a clone size, as once, few, many or a class for expanded clones.

v_gene	len	abundance	j_gene	d_gene	CDR3nt	CDR3aa
TRBV20-1	16	NA	TRBJ2-3	NA	TGCAGTGCTAGAAATTTCAACATGGAACGGACAGATACGCAGTATTTT	CSARNFNMERTDTQYF
TRBV18	16	NA	TRBJ2-7	TRBD2	TGTGCCAGCTCACCAGTTAGCGGGTCTTTACCCTACGAGCAGTACTTC	CASSPVSGSLPYEQYF
TRBV10-3	15	NA	TRBJ2-2	TRBD2	TGTGCCATCAGGGCTAGCGGAGCGAACACCGGGGAGCTGTTTTTT	CAIRASGANTGELFF
TRBV15	16	few	TRBJ2-5	TRBD2	TGTGCCACCAGCCCAGGGTCGGCGGGAGCCCAAGAGACCCAGTACTTC	CATSPGSAGAQETQYF
TRBV7-9	14	many	TRBJ2-7	TRBD2	TGTGCCAGTTCTCTAGCGGATAGCTCCTACGAGCAGTACTTC	CASSLADSSYEQYF
TRBV29-1	12	NA	TRBJ1-1	NA	TGCAGCTCCCGGATGGGGGACACTGAAGCTTTCTTT	CSSRMGDTEAFF
TRBV20-1	15	NA	TRBJ2-3	NA	TGCAGTGCTAGTAGGGGCAGTTTCTCCACAGATACGCGGTATTTT	CSASRGSFSTDTRYF
TRBV7-9	17	NA	TRBJ2-4	NA	TGTGCCAGCAGCTTAGCTTTCGGCGAGAGAGCCAAAAACATTCAGTACTTC	CASSLAFGERAKNIQYF
TRBV5-1	14	few	TRBJ2-1	TRBD2	TGCGCCAGCAGCCCAGGTCTAGCGGGAGTTGATCTGTTCTTC	CASSPGLAGVDLFF
TRBV20-1	15	few	TRBJ2-7	NA	TGCAGTGCTTCCCTGCTAGCGCCGGATACCTACGAGCAGTACTTC	CSASLLAPDTYEQYF
TRBV20-1	12	NA	TRBJ2-3	NA	TGCAGTGCTAGAGCGCTTGGGGATACGCAGTATTTT	CSARALGDTQYF
TRBV29-1	14	few	TRBJ2-2	TRBD2	TGCAGCGTCTCCGGGACCACGGGAGGCGGGGAGCTGTTTTTT	CSVSGTTGGGELFF
TRBV20-1	17	NA	TRBJ2-7	NA	TGCAGTGCTAGAGACCCAGGCGGGTTGGGGGGTTTAGACGAGCAGTACTTC	CSARDPGGLGGLDEQYF
TRBV6-5	13	NA	TRBJ2-7	NA	TGTGCCAGCAGCTACATGGGTTTCTACGAGCAGTACTTC	CASSYMGFYEQYF